These T cell receptor beta chains were read from a single sample in a study of graft-versus-host responses after intestinal transplantation. Clones were read by immunoSEQ multiplex PCR, and TCRdb kept only the in-frame ones, dropping some. The sample carries about 3,200 clones, 90% to 95% recorded once. The source material was bone marrow, sampled roughly 54 weeks after transplant. These receptors originate from a human patient who received an intestinal transplant, so some T cells may come from the graft donor. Each CDR3 is given with its conserved first and last residue. A D gene is named only where the DNA matches it firmly. Size is omitted from some rows. Given values are once, few, many or a class for expanded clones.

v_gene	abundance	j_gene	d_gene	CDR3aa	CDR3nt
TRBV11-2	.	TRBJ2-7	TRBD1	CASSLETQGDEQYF	TGTGCCAGCAGCTTAGAGACACAGGGGGACGAGCAGTACTTC
TRBV6-5	few	TRBJ1-2	TRBD1	CASSYSLRDSYGYTF	TGTGCCAGCAGTTACTCGTTACGGGACAGCTATGGCTACACCTTC
TRBV5-1	.	TRBJ1-6	.	CASSLGLSDNPYNSPLHF	TGCGCCAGCAGCTTGGGTTTGTCTGATAACCCCTATAATTCACCCCTCCACTTT
TRBV7-6	.	TRBJ2-3	.	CASSLAGTGIDTQYF	TGTGCCAGCAGCTTAGCGGGAACAGGCATTGATACGCAGTATTTT
TRBV10-3	.	TRBJ2-4	.	CAISEPHSEPGKLYF	TGTGCCATCAGTGAGCCCCACAGCGAACCGGGAAAATTGTACTTC
TRBV18	.	TRBJ2-7	.	CASSTRSYEQYF	TGTGCCAGCTCCACCCGGTCCTACGAGCAGTACTTC
TRBV25-1	.	TRBJ2-3	TRBD2	CASSEFSGRTDTQYF	TGTGCCAGCAGTGAATTTAGCGGGAGAACAGATACGCAGTATTTT
TRBV15	.	TRBJ2-7	TRBD1	CATSRGQGLNEQYF	TGTGCCACCAGCAGGGGACAGGGATTGAACGAGCAGTACTTC
TRBV13	.	TRBJ2-3	TRBD1	CASSLTGAITDTQYF	TGTGCCAGCAGCTTAACAGGGGCAATCACAGATACGCAGTATTTT
TRBV2	.	TRBJ2-1	.	CASSELGRGSYNEQFF	TGTGCCAGCAGTGAACTCGGGCGGGGCTCCTACAATGAGCAGTTCTTC
TRBV4-1	once	TRBJ2-6	TRBD1	CASSHPGQGRSGANVLTF	TGCGCCAGCAGCCATCCAGGACAGGGGCGCTCTGGGGCCAACGTCCTGACTTTC
TRBV4-1	.	TRBJ2-5	TRBD2	CASSQATSGALSQYF	TGCGCCAGCAGCCAAGCGACTAGCGGGGCCCTCTCCCAGTACTTC
TRBV29-1	.	TRBJ2-3	TRBD2	CHVRGGADTQYF	TGCCATGTTAGGGGAGGGGCAGATACGCAGTATTTT
TRBV21-1	.	TRBJ1-1	.	CASSKATSRRDRGSSRAEAFF	TGTGCCAGCAGCAAAGCTACCTCGCGCCGGGACAGGGGGAGTAGTCGGGCTGAAGCTTTCTTT
TRBV28	.	TRBJ2-1	TRBD2	CASTPAGGFGDEQFF	TGTGCCAGCACCCCAGCGGGAGGGTTCGGGGATGAGCAGTTCTTC
TRBV6-5	.	TRBJ1-1	.	CASRRGTEAFF	TGTGCCAGCCGTCGAGGCACTGAAGCTTTCTTT
TRBV5-1	.	TRBJ1-1	TRBD1	CASSYGTGMNTEAFF	TGCGCCAGCAGCTACGGGACAGGGATGAACACTGAAGCTTTCTTT
TRBV7-9	once	TRBJ2-6	.	CASSVGGVSGANVLTF	TGTGCCAGCAGCGTGGGAGGAGTCTCTGGGGCCAACGTCCTGACTTTC
TRBV9	once	TRBJ1-1	.	CASSPPRAPKSGTEAFF	TGTGCCAGCAGCCCGCCCCGGGCCCCCAAATCCGGCACTGAAGCTTTCTTT
TRBV2	.	TRBJ1-6	TRBD1	CASNVQGADSPLHF	TGTGCCAGCAATGTCCAGGGGGCTGATTCACCCCTCCACTTT
TRBV6-5	.	TRBJ2-7	.	CASSYDGSYEQYF	TGTGCCAGCAGTTACGACGGGTCCTACGAGCAGTACTTC
TRBV15	.	TRBJ2-1	TRBD2	CATSPGLVSNEQFF	TGTGCCACCAGCCCGGGACTAGTGTCCAATGAGCAGTTCTTC
TRBV7-9	.	TRBJ2-1	TRBD2	CASSQRLAGAGEQFF	TGTGCCAGCAGCCAAAGACTAGCGGGAGCGGGTGAGCAGTTCTTC
TRBV4-1	once	TRBJ1-1	.	CASSRPSEALLAFF	TGCGCCAGCAGCCGCCCCTCGGAGGCCCTCTTAGCTTTCTTT
TRBV6-5	.	TRBJ2-1	TRBD2	CASSFTSGSQFF	TGTGCCAGCAGTTTCACTAGCGGGTCGCAGTTCTTC
TRBV2	.	TRBJ1-2	.	CASSEVQGTYGYTF	TGTGCCAGCAGTGAAGTTCAGGGGACCTATGGCTACACCTTC
TRBV15	.	TRBJ1-4	.	CATSRDSALANEKLFF	TGTGCCACCAGCAGAGATTCGGCCCTGGCTAATGAAAAACTGTTTTTT
TRBV30	.	TRBJ2-1	.	CAWSETFRDWHFF	TGTGCCTGGAGTGAGACGTTCCGGGACTGGCATTTCTTC
TRBV28	.	TRBJ1-5	.	CASSPHGQSQSAQHF	TGTGCCAGCAGTCCCCACGGACAGTCCCAATCAGCCCAGCATTTT
TRBV7-3	.	TRBJ1-2	.	CASSLTGRDGYTF	TGTGCCAGCAGCTTAACGGGCAGGGATGGCTACACCTTC
TRBV7-2	.	TRBJ2-7	TRBD2	CASSLEWREGRYEQYF	TGTGCCAGCAGCTTAGAGTGGCGGGAGGGCCGGTACGAGCAGTACTTC
TRBV27	.	TRBJ2-3	.	CASSFGRGAGTDTQYF	TGTGCCAGCAGTTTTGGAAGGGGCGCCGGCACAGATACGCAGTATTTT
TRBV5-1	once	TRBJ2-7	.	CASSLEAVSYEQYF	TGCGCCAGCAGCTTGGAGGCGGTATCCTACGAGCAGTACTTC
TRBV21-1	.	TRBJ2-7	.	CASSKFRTGISYEQYF	TGTGCCAGCAGCAAATTTAGAACAGGGATAAGCTACGAGCAGTACTTC
TRBV5-5	.	TRBJ1-1	TRBD1	CASSPQGVNTEAFF	TGTGCCAGCAGCCCACAGGGGGTGAACACTGAAGCTTTCTTT
TRBV6-6	.	TRBJ1-3	.	CASSYGLSGNTIYF	TGTGCCAGCAGTTATGGTCTCTCTGGAAACACCATATATTTT
TRBV6-9	.	TRBJ2-1	.	CASSSLPRDRQFF	TGTGCCAGCAGTTCCCTTCCACGGGATCGTCAGTTCTTC
TRBV6-1	.	TRBJ2-2	.	CATRDLYWLFF	TGTGCCACCCGGGACCTGTACTGGCTGTTTTTT
TRBV4-1	.	TRBJ1-5	.	CASSQGVDWKPQHF	TGCGCCAGCAGCCAAGGGGTCGACTGGAAGCCCCAGCATTTT
TRBV10-3	.	TRBJ2-7	.	CAISESGTSSYEQYF	TGTGCCATCAGTGAGTCTGGGACCTCTTCCTACGAGCAGTACTTC
TRBV6-6	few	TRBJ1-2	TRBD1	CASSGTGGYGYTF	TGTGCCAGCAGTGGGACAGGGGGCTATGGCTACACCTTC
TRBV6-4	.	TRBJ2-3	TRBD1	CASSDSTGGADTQYF	TGTGCCAGCAGTGACTCGACAGGGGGCGCAGATACGCAGTATTTT
TRBV6-6	.	TRBJ2-7	TRBD2	CASTRGVSYEQYF	TGTGCCAGCACGCGGGGGGTCTCCTACGAGCAGTACTTC
TRBV27	.	TRBJ2-1	.	CASSFEGRGGDNEQFF	TGTGCCAGCAGTTTTGAGGGCCGAGGTGGTGACAATGAGCAGTTCTTC
TRBV21-1	.	TRBJ1-1	.	CASSKLPDYPATYTEAFF	TGTGCCAGCAGCAAACTCCCTGACTACCCCGCTACTTACACTGAAGCTTTCTTT
TRBV7-3	.	TRBJ2-1	.	CASSPTGLNEQFF	TGTGCCAGCAGCCCGACAGGCCTCAATGAGCAGTTCTTC
TRBV15	once	TRBJ1-4	.	CATSSTTDPTNEKLFF	TGTGCCACCAGCTCAACGACAGATCCAACTAATGAAAAACTGTTTTTT
TRBV6-5	.	TRBJ2-7	TRBD1	CASSYRGQGYEQYF	TGTGCCAGCAGTTACCGTGGACAGGGCTACGAGCAGTACTTC
TRBV28	.	TRBJ2-1	.	CASISGDNEQFF	TGTGCCAGCATCAGCGGAGACAATGAGCAGTTCTTC
TRBV6-1	.	TRBJ1-3	.	CASSEQPAGNTIYF	TGTGCCAGCAGTGAACAGCCAGCTGGAAACACCATATATTTT
TRBV7-2	.	TRBJ2-3	.	CASRRSGDTQYF	TGTGCCAGCAGGCGGAGTGGGGATACGCAGTATTTT
TRBV10-2	.	TRBJ1-1	.	CASRGLLTEAFF	TGCGCCAGCAGGGGTTTACTCACTGAAGCTTTCTTT
TRBV7-9	.	TRBJ2-7	.	CASSRNSRALSYEQYF	TGTGCCAGCAGCCGAAATTCCAGGGCCCTCTCCTACGAGCAGTACTTC
TRBV6-4	.	TRBJ2-1	.	CASSDGSSYNEQFF	TGTGCCAGCAGTGACGGGAGCTCCTACAATGAGCAGTTCTTC
TRBV7-2	.	TRBJ2-2	TRBD2	CASSLAGGPGELFF	TGTGCCAGCAGCCTAGCGGGGGGGCCCGGGGAGCTGTTTTTT